This T cell receptor (beta chain) was sequenced for a study of shared clonotypes between healthy human individuals. The study ran the assay at deep level. Across several immunoSEQ plates, the genomic DNA of each subset was split evenly. The repertoire was sequenced with immunoSEQ multiplex PCR; TCRdb's copy has only in-frame clones and lacks some. Of over 2 million clones listed, about 90% are singletons. The germline V gene has CDR1 MDHEN and CDR2 SYDVKM. The V and J ends lost 1 base and 1 base, in that order; junction bases with no gene match: 5. This CDR3 has 17 residues. Only Caucasian adults living in Nashville, Tennessee made up the donor group.

This receptor was taken from a man aged 18 to 29 in good health. Some clones in this sample may be carry-over from other donors' samples. V usage is TRBV28 and J usage is TRBJ2-4; TRBD1 matches at 9 bases. The sample consisted of naive CD4+ T cells from PBMCs. Subset of the sample: CD45RA+ positively selected. This chain's CDR3 is CASSLLGTGQAKNIQYF. The CDR3 DNA is TGTGCCAGCAGTTTATTGGGGACAGGGCAGGCCAAAAACATTCAGTACTTC.